Listed below are T cell receptor beta chains from one sample, sequenced in a study of vaccination effects on CD4 cells after COVID-19. These receptors are not linked to any known antigen. Clones were sequenced by immunoSEQ multiplex PCR, and TCRdb holds only the in-frame ones, with some missing. This sample has more than 9,500 clones, with 65% to 75% found just once. The sequencing used CD4+ T cells from PBMCs cultured with SARS-CoV-2 spike peptides, collected after COVID-19 vaccination. The receptors derive from a human donor who received a COVID-19 vaccine. The CDR3 runs from the conserved cysteine through the conserved F or W. The D gene is left open where the match is weak. The listing skips clone size in some rows; elsewhere it reads once, few, many or a size class.

>TRBJ2-1|TRBV10-2|TRBD1|-
TGCGCCAGCAGTGGTACAGGGGGGACTGAGCAGTTCTTC
CASSGTGGTEQFF
>TRBJ2-2|TRBV21-1|-|few
TGTGCCAGCAGCAAAGAGCCGCCTAGCGGGAGGGGTACCGGGGAGCTGTTTTTT
CASSKEPPSGRGTGELFF
>TRBJ1-1|TRBV5-4|-|-
TGTGCCAGCAGCGCCCGGGACACTGAAGCTTTCTTT
CASSARDTEAFF
>TRBJ1-1|TRBV11-3|-|-
TGTGCCAGCAGCTTAGGCGGTAAGAACACTGAAGCTTTCTTT
CASSLGGKNTEAFF
>TRBJ2-3|TRBV5-4|TRBD2|-
TGTGCCAGCAGCTGGAGCGGGGCCCGGGGGGATACGCAGTATTTT
CASSWSGARGDTQYF
>TRBJ2-4|TRBV19|-|-
TGTGCCAGCTCCGGAGGGCCCCTGAACATTCAGTACTTC
CASSGGPLNIQYF
>TRBJ1-2|TRBV7-2|-|-
TGTGCCAGCAGCGCCGACACGGCTGCTATGGGTTCGGTCTATGGCTACACCTTC
CASSADTAAMGSVYGYTF
>TRBJ2-7|TRBV6-4|-|-
TGTGCCAGCAGTGACGGGGGGGCGGGCTACGAGCAGTACTTC
CASSDGGAGYEQYF
>TRBJ1-2|TRBV6-2/TRBV6-3|-|medium-sized
TGTGCCAGCAGTTACTCGAACGGGGGACTCTATGGCTACACCTTC
CASSYSNGGLYGYTF
>TRBJ2-3|TRBV7-8|-|-
TGTGCCAGCAGCTTAATAGGGCGGGGACGGGGCACAGATACGCAGTATTTT
CASSLIGRGRGTDTQYF
>TRBJ2-2|TRBV4-1|TRBD2|-
TGCGCCAGCAGCCGTTACCCTAGCGGGAGAAGCACCGGGGAGCTGTTTTTT
CASSRYPSGRSTGELFF
>TRBJ2-4|TRBV25-1|-|-
TGTGCCAGCAGTGGACCTGATAAAGGGGAGTCGAACTACTTC
CASSGPDKGESNYF
>TRBJ2-6|TRBV20-1|-|-
TGCAGTGCTAGTTTAATAGAATTTAGCTCTGGGGCCAACGTCCTGACTTTC
CSASLIEFSSGANVLTF
>TRBJ1-4|TRBV15|TRBD1|-
TGTGCCACCAGGCGGACAGGGGGGAATGAAAAACTGTTTTTT
CATRRTGGNEKLFF
>TRBJ2-2|TRBV5-1|TRBD1|few
TGCGCCAGCAGCTCAGGGGGCTTCGAAACCGGGGAGCTGTTTTTT
CASSSGGFETGELFF
>TRBJ2-1|TRBV4-1|TRBD2|-
TGCGCCAGCAGCCAAAGGACTAGCGATGAGCAGTTCTTC
CASSQRTSDEQFF
>TRBJ2-5|TRBV4-1|TRBD2|large
TGCGCCAGCAGCCAAGGGTTAGCGGGGTTGCCGCAGACCCAGTACTTC
CASSQGLAGLPQTQYF
>TRBJ2-1|TRBV5-4|TRBD1|-
TGTGCCAGCAGCGGGGACAGGGACGGGGATGAGCAGTTCTTC
CASSGDRDGDEQFF
>TRBJ2-3|TRBV7-7|-|-
TGTGCTAGCAGCTTAGGTTCAGGCACAGATACGCAGTATTTT
CASSLGSGTDTQYF
>TRBJ2-5|TRBV30|TRBD2|-
TGTGCCTGGAGAATTCCTAGCGGGGATGCCGAGACCCAGTACTTC
CAWRIPSGDAETQYF
>TRBJ2-7|TRBV7-8|TRBD1|-
TGTGCCAGCAGCACCCGACAGGGGTGGGGGAAGGAGCAGTACTTC
CASSTRQGWGKEQYF
>TRBJ2-1|TRBV9|-|-
TGTGCCAGCAGCGTAAAGCCTTTCAGCGGGCTAACCTACAATGAGCAGTTCTTC
CASSVKPFSGLTYNEQFF
>TRBJ2-2|TRBV5-1|TRBD2|-
TGCGCCAGCAGCTTGGTCGGTAGCGGGGGCACCGGGGAGCTGTTTTTT
CASSLVGSGGTGELFF
>TRBJ1-1|TRBV30|TRBD1|medium-sized
TGTGCCTGGAGCACTTACAGGGGGCGTCTGAACACTGAAGCTTTCTTT
CAWSTYRGRLNTEAFF
>TRBJ2-2|TRBV29-1|-|once
TGCAGCGTTGAGGAAAGGACGGCGAACACCGGGGAGCTGTTTTTT
CSVEERTANTGELFF
>TRBJ2-5|TRBV7-8|-|-
TGTGCCAGCAGCTTAGGGTCGGTGGGGGAGACCCAGTACTTC
CASSLGSVGETQYF
>TRBJ1-2|TRBV29-1|TRBD1|-
TGCAGCGTCGCTACAGGGGTCGGTAGCTACACCTTC
CSVATGVGSYTF
>TRBJ1-6|TRBV18|-|-
TGTGCCAGCTCACCACGGACAGCTTATTATAATTCACCCCTCCACTTT
CASSPRTAYYNSPLHF
>TRBJ1-2|TRBV5-6|TRBD1|-
TGTGCCAGCAGCTTGGGACAGGGGGCGCTCAACTATGGCTACACCTTC
CASSLGQGALNYGYTF
>TRBJ2-7|TRBV2|TRBD2|few
TGTGCCAGCAGCGTGGCCCAGCAGCGGGGGGAGCAGTACTTC
CASSVAQQRGEQYF
>TRBJ1-5|TRBV3-1/TRBV3-2|-|-
TGTGCCAGCAGCCGGGGACGATCTAGCAATCAGCCCCAGCATTTT
CASSRGRSSNQPQHF
>TRBJ2-1|TRBV11-3|-|-
TGTGCCAGCAGCCAGAGGCCCTACAATGAGCAGTTCTTC
CASSQRPYNEQFF
>TRBJ1-6|TRBV19|-|few
TGTGCCAGTAGTGAAACAGGTTTAGGCCTTAATTCACCCCTCCACTTT
CASSETGLGLNSPLHF
>TRBJ1-4|TRBV19|-|once
TGTGCCAGTAGTATAGCGGGCGGAAATGAAAAACTGTTTTTT
CASSIAGGNEKLFF
>TRBJ2-1|TRBV19|-|-
TGTGCCAGTAGTGAAAACGTTGGGGAGCAGTTCTTC
CASSENVGEQFF
>TRBJ2-2|TRBV4-1|TRBD1|-
TGCGCCAGCAGCCAACAGACAGGGGCGGCCACCGGGGAGCTGTTTTTT
CASSQQTGAATGELFF
>TRBJ1-2|TRBV6-6|TRBD1|-
TGTGCCAGCAGTACACAGGGGGTCCTAGGGGGCTACACCTTC
CASSTQGVLGGYTF
>TRBJ2-2|TRBV30|TRBD2|medium-sized
TGTGCCTGGAGTGGGCTAGCGGGGTCGAACACCGGGGAGCTGTTTTTT
CAWSGLAGSNTGELFF
>TRBJ2-7|TRBV4-3|-|-
TGCGCCAGCAGCCAAGAGAGGCAGGTTTACTACGAGCAGTACTTC
CASSQERQVYYEQYF
>TRBJ2-1|TRBV21-1|-|-
TGTGCCAGCAACCTTCTACAGGGGAATGAGCAGTTCTTC
CASNLLQGNEQFF
>TRBJ1-2|TRBV3-1/TRBV3-2|-|-
TGTGCCAGCAGCCCAAGGGTCATAGGGAGGCCCTATGGCTACACCTTC
CASSPRVIGRPYGYTF
>TRBJ2-3|TRBV3-1/TRBV3-2|-|-
TGTGCCAGCAGCCCGGTGGGGGTTACAGATACGCAGTATTTT
CASSPVGVTDTQYF
>TRBJ2-4|TRBV11-2|-|-
TGTGCCAGCAGCTTAGGGCTGAGGGCAGACAAAAACATTCAGTACTTC
CASSLGLRADKNIQYF
>TRBJ1-2|TRBV2|TRBD1|-
TGTGCCAGCCGTCGGGACAGTAACTATGGCTACACCTTC
CASRRDSNYGYTF
>TRBJ1-3|TRBV21-1|-|-
TGTGCCAGCAGCAGTCAGGCCTTGGGAAACACCATATATTTT
CASSSQALGNTIYF
>TRBJ1-2|TRBV3-1/TRBV3-2|-|-
TGTGCCAGCAGCCATGACTATGGCTACACCTTC
CASSHDYGYTF
>TRBJ2-3|TRBV6-2/TRBV6-3|-|-
TGTGCCAGCAGTTACCCAAGCTTTCGGGGCACAGATACGCAGTATTTT
CASSYPSFRGTDTQYF
>TRBJ1-5|TRBV30|-|-
TGTGCCTGGTCCTTGGGGGACAGCAATCAGCCCCAGCATTTT
CAWSLGDSNQPQHF
>TRBJ2-5|TRBV7-9|-|-
TGTGCCAGCAGCCGGACCCGGGGTGGGGTTGCCGGGGAGACCCAGTACTTC
CASSRTRGGVAGETQYF
>TRBJ1-5|TRBV5-4|-|-
TGTGCCAGCAGCTTCGAGGGCAATCAGCCCCAGCATTTT
CASSFEGNQPQHF